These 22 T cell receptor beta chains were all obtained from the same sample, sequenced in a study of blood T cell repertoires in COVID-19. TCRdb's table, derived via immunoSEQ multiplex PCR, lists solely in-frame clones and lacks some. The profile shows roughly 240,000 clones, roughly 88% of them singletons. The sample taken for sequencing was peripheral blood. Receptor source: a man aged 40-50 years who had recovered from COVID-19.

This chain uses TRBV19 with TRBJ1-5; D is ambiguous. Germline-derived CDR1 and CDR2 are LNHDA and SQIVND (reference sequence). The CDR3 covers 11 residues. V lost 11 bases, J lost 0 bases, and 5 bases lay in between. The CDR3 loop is CAGRSNQPQHF. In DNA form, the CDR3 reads TGTGCCGGCCGTAGCAATCAGCCCCAGCATTTT.

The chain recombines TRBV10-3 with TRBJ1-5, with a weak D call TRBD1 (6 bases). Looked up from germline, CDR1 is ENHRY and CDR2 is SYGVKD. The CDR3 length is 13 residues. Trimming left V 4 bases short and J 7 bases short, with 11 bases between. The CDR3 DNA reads TGTGCCATCAGTGGGGACATGGGGCAGCCCCAGCATTTT. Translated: CAISGDMGQPQHF.

The CDR3 region is CASSQAPGMKAFF. In DNA, the CDR3 is TGTGCCAGCAGCCAAGCCCCGGGTATGAAAGCTTTCTTT. This chain uses TRBV14 with TRBJ1-1; D is ambiguous. V lost 1 base and J 9 bases, leaving 12 bases between the germline ends. CDR3 size: 13 residues. Germline V gene lookup returns CDR1 SGHDN and CDR2 FVKESK.

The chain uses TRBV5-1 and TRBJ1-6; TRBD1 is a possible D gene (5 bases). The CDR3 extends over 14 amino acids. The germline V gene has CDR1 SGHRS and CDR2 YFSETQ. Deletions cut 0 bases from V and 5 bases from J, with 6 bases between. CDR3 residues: CASSLDRNNSPLHF. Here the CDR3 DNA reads TGCGCCAGCAGCTTGGACAGGAATAATTCACCCCTCCACTTT.

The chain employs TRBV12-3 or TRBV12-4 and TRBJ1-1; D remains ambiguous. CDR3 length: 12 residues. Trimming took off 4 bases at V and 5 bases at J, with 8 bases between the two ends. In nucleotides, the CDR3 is TGTGCCAGCAGTTATGTCGGGACTGAAGCTTTCTTT. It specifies CASSYVGTEAFF.

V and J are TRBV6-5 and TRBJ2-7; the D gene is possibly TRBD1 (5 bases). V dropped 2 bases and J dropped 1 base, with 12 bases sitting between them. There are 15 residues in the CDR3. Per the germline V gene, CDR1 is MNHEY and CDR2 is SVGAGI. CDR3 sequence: CASSYQSTGSYEQYF. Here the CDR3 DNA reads TGTGCCAGCAGTTACCAGAGCACAGGTTCCTACGAGCAGTACTTC.

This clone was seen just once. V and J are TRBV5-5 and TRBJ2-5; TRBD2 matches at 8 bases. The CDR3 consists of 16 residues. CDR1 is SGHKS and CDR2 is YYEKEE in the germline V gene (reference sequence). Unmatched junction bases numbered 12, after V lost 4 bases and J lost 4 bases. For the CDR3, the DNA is TGTGCCAGCAGCCCTCCGCCGGGACTAGTAGCAGAGACCCAGTACTTC. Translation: CASSPPPGLVAETQYF.

CDR3 sequence: CASTPSGKSSYEQYF. DNA of the CDR3: TGTGCCAGTACCCCCAGCGGGAAGAGCTCCTACGAGCAGTACTTC. This chain links TRBV19 with TRBJ2-7; 7 bases map to TRBD2. V lost 7 bases and J lost 0; bases outside the gene matches: 9. The CDR3 totals 15 residues. Per the germline V gene, CDR1 is LNHDA and CDR2 is SQIVND (reference sequence).

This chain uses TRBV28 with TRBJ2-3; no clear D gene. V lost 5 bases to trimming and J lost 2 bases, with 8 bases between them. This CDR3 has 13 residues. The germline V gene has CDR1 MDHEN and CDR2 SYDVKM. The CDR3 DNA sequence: TGTGCCAGCAGTCTCTTTAACACAGATACGCAGTATTTT. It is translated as CASSLFNTDTQYF.

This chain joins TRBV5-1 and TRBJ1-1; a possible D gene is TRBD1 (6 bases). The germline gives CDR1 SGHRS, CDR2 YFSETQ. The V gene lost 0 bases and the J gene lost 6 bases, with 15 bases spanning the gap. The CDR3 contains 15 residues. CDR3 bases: TGCGCCAGCAGCTTGGGACCTCAGGGGTCCCCTGAAGCTTTCTTT. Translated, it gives CASSLGPQGSPEAFF.

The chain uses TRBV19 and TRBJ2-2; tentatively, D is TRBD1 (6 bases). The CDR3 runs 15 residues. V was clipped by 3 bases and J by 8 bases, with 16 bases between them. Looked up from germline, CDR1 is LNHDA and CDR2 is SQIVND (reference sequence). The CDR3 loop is CASSISGVASGELFF. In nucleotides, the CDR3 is TGTGCCAGTAGTATTTCAGGGGTGGCTTCTGGGGAGCTGTTTTTT. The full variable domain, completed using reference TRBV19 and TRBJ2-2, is DGGITQSPKYLFRKEGQNVTLSCEQNLNHDAMYWYRQDPGQGLRLIYYSQIVNDFQKGDIAEGYSVSREKKESFPLTVTSAQKNPTAFYLCASSISGVASGELFFGEGSRLTVL.

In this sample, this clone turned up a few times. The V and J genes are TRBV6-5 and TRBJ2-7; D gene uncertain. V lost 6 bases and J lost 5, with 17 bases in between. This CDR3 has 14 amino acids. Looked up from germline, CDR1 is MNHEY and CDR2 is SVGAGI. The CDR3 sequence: CASRSVRRIHEQYF. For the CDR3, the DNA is TGTGCCAGCAGAAGCGTCCGTAGGATCCACGAGCAGTACTTC.

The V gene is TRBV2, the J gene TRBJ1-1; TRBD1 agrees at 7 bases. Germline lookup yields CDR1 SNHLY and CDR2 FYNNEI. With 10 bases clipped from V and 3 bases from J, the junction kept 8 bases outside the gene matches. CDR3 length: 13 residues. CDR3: CATSRQGYTEAFF. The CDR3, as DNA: TGTGCCACCTCCCGACAGGGCTACACTGAAGCTTTCTTT.

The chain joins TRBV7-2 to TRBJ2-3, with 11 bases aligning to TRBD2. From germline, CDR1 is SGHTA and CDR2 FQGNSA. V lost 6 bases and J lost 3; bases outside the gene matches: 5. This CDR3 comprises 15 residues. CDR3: CASRPSGRTTDTQYF. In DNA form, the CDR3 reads TGTGCCAGCAGACCTAGCGGGAGGACGACAGATACGCAGTATTTT.

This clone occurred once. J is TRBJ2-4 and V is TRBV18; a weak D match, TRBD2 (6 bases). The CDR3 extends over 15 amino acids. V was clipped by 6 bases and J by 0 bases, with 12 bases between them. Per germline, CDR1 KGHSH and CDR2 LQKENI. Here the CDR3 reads CASSPPGLAKNIQYF. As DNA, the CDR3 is TGTGCCAGCTCGCCTCCGGGACTAGCCAAAAACATTCAGTACTTC.

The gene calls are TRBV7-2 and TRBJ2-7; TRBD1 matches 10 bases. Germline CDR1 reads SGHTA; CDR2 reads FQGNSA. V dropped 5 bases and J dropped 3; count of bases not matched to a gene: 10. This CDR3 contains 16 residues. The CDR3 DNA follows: TGTGCCAGCAGCAAACGACAGGGGGCACTGCACTACGAGCAGTACTTC. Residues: CASSKRQGALHYEQYF.

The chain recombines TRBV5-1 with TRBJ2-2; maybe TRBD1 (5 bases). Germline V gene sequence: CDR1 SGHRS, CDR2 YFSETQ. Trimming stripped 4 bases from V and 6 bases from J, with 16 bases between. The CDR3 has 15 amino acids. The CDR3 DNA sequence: TGCGCCAGCAGCCAGAAAAAGACAGATTCCGGGGAGCTGTTTTTT. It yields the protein CASSQKKTDSGELFF.

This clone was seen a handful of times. CDR3 region: CASSVFSNSPLHF. The CDR3 region has the DNA TGTGCCAGCAGCGTATTCTCTAATTCACCCCTCCACTTT. The chain carries TRBV9 and TRBJ1-6; D remains unclear. The CDR3 has 13 residues. The germline V gene encodes CDR1 SGDLS and CDR2 YYNGEE. Trimming took off 1 base at V and 6 bases at J, with 5 bases between the two ends.

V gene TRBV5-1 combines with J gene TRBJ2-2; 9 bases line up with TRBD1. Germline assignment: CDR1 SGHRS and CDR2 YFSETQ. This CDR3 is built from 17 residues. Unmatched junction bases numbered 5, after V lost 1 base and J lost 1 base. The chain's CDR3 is CASSLWWTGVNTGELFF. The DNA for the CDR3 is TGCGCCAGCAGCTTGTGGTGGACAGGGGTGAACACCGGGGAGCTGTTTTTT.

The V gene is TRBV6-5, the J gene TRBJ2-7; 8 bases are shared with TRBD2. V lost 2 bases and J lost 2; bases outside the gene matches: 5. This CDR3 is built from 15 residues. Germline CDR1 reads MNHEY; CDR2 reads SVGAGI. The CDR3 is CASSYPRGGTYEQYF. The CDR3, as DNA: TGTGCCAGCAGTTACCCCCGGGGGGGCACCTACGAGCAGTACTTC.

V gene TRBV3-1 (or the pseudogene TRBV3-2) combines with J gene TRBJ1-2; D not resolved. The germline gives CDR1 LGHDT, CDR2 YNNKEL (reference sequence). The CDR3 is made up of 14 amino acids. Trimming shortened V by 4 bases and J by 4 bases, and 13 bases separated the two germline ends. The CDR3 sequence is CASSPWEGVYGYTF. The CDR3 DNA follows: TGTGCCAGCAGCCCCTGGGAGGGTGTCTATGGCTACACCTTC.

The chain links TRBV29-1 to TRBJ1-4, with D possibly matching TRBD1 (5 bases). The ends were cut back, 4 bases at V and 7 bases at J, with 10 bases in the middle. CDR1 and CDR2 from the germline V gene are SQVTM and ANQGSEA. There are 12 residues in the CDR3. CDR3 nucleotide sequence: TGCAGCGTTGGCGGGGCGCGTGAAAAACTGTTTTTT. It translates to CSVGGAREKLFF.